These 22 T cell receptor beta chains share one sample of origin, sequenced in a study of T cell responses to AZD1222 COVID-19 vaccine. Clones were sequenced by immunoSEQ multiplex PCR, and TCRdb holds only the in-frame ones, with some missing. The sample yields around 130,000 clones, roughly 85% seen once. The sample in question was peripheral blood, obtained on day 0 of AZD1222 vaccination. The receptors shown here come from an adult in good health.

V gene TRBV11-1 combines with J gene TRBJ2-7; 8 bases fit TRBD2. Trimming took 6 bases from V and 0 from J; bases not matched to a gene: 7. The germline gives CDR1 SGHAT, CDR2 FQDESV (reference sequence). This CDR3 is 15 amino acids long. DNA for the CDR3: TGTGCCAGCAGTCAAAGACTAGCGAGCTCCTACGAGCAGTACTTC. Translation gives CASSQRLASSYEQYF. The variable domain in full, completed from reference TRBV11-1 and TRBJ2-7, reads EAEVAQSPRYKITEKSQAVAFWCDPISGHATLYWYRQILGQGPELLVQFQDESVVDDSQLPKDRFSAERLKGVDSTLKIQPAELGDSAMYLCASSQRLASSYEQYFGPGTRLTVT.

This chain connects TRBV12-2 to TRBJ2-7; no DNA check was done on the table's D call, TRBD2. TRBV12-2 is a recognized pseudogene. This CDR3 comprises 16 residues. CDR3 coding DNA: TGTGCAAGTCGCTTAGCGCATAGGCGGGGCAGGGACGAGCAGTACTTC. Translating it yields CASRLAHRRGRDEQYF.

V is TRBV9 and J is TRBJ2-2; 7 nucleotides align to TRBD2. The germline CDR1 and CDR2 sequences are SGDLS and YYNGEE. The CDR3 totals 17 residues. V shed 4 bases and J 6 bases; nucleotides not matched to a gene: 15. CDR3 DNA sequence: TGTGCCAGCAGCCTTTCCTGGGGACTAAGAATGGCCGGGGAGCTGTTTTTT. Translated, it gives CASSLSWGLRMAGELFF.

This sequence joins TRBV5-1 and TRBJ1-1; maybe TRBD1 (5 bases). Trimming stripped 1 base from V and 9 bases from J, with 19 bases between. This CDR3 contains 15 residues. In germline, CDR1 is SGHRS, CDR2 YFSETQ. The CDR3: CASSLRVAGEAQAFF. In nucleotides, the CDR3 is TGCGCCAGCAGCTTGAGGGTTGCGGGGGAAGCTCAAGCTTTCTTT.

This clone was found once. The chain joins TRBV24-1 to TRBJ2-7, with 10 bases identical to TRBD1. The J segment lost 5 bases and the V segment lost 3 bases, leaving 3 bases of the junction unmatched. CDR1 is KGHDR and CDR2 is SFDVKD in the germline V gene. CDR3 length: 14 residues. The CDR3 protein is CATSDGQGVHEQYF. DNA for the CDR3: TGTGCCACCAGTGATGGACAGGGGGTGCACGAGCAGTACTTC.

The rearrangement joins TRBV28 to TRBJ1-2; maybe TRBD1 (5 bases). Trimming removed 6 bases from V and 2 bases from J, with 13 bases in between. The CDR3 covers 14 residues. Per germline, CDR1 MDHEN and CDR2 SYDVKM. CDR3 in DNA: TGTGCCAGCAGGGGCGTGGGGGTGAACTATGGCTACACCTTC. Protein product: CASRGVGVNYGYTF.

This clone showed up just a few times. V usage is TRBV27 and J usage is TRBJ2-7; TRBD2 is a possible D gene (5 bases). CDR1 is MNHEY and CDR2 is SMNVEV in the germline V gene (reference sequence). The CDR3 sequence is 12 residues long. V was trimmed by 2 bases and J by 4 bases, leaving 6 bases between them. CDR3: CASSLGGYEQYF. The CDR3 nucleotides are TGTGCCAGCAGTTTAGGAGGATACGAGCAGTACTTC.

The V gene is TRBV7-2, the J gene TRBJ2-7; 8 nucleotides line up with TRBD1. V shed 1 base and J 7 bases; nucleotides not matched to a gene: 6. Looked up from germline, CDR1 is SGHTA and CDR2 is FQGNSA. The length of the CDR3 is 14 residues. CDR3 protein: CASSLVGQEQEQYF. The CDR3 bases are TGTGCCAGCAGCTTAGTGGGACAGGAGCAGGAGCAGTACTTC. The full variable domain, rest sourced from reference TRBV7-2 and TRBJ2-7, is GAGVSQSPSNKVTEKGKDVELRCDPISGHTALYWYRQSLGQGLEFLIYFQGNSAPDKSGLPSDRFSAERTGGSVSTLTIQRTQQEDSAVYLCASSLVGQEQEQYFGPGTRLTVT.

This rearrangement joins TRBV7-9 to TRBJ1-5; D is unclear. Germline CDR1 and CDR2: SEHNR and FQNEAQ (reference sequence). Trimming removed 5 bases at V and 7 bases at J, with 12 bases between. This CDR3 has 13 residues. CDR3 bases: TGTGCCAGCAGCAATCGACATCTCCAGCCCCAGCATTTT. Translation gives CASSNRHLQPQHF.

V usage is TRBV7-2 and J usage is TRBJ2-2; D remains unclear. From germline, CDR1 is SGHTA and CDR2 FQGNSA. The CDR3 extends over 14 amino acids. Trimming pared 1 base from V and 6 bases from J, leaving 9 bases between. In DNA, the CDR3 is TGTGCCAGCAGCTTAGTGGGGTTGGCCGGGGAGCTGTTTTTT. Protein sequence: CASSLVGLAGELFF.

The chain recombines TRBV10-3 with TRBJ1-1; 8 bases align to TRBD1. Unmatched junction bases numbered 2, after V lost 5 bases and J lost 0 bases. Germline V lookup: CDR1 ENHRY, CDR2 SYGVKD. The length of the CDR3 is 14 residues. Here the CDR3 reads CAISRQGLNTEAFF. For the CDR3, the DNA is TGTGCCATCAGTAGACAGGGGCTGAACACTGAAGCTTTCTTT.

CDR3 DNA sequence: TGTGCCAGCAGTTCATCGGGGAGGGGAACAGATACGCAGTATTTT. Its protein is CASSSSGRGTDTQYF. The rearrangement joins TRBV6-6 to TRBJ2-3; 7 bases fit TRBD2. CDR1 and CDR2 (germline): MNHNY, SVGAGI (reference sequence). V shed 4 bases and J 3 bases; nucleotides not matched to a gene: 7. This CDR3 contains 15 residues.

The CDR3 nucleotides are TGTGCCGGGTCAGGGACAGGTGGGTATGAGCAGTTCTTC. This translates into CAGSGTGGYEQFF. The chain recombines TRBV2 with TRBJ2-1, with TRBD1 identical over 8 bases. V dropped 11 bases and J dropped 8; count of bases not matched to a gene: 11. The CDR3 length is 13 residues. CDR1 SNHLY and CDR2 FYNNEI come from the germline V gene. The complete variable domain, with remaining parts taken from reference TRBV2 and TRBJ2-1, reads EPEVTQTPSHQVTQMGQEVILRCVPISNHLYFYWYRQILGQKVEFLVSFYNNEISEKSEIFDDQFSVERPDGSNFTLKIRSTKLEDSAMYFCAGSGTGGYEQFFGPGTRLTVL.

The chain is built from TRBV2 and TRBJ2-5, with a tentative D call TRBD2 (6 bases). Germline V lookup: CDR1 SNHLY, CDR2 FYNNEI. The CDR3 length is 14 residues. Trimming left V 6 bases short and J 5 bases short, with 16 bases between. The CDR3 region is CASSSLTGGETQYF. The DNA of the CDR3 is TGTGCCAGCAGCAGTCTCACAGGAGGGGAGACCCAGTACTTC.

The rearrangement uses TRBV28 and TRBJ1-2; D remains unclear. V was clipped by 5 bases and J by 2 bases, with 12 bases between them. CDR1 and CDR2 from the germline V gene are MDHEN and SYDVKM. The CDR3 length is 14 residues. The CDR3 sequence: CASSRSGINYGYTF. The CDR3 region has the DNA TGTGCCAGCAGTCGCTCCGGGATCAACTATGGCTACACCTTC.

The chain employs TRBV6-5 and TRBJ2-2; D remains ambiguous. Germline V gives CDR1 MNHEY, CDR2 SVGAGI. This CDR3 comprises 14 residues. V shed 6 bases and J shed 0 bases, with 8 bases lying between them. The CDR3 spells CASSPDPNTGELFF. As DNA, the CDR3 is TGTGCCAGCAGCCCCGACCCGAACACCGGGGAGCTGTTTTTT.

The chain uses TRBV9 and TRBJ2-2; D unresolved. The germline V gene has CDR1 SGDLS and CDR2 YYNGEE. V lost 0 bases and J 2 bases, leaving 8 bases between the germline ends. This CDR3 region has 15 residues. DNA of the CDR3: TGTGCCAGCAGCGTAGCAGGCCCCAACACCGGGGAGCTGTTTTTT. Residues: CASSVAGPNTGELFF.

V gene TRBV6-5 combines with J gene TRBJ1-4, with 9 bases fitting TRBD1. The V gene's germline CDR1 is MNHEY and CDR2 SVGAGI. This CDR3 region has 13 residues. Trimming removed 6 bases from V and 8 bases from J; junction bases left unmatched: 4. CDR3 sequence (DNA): TGTGCCAGCAGACAGGGGGCGGGGGAAAAACTGTTTTTT. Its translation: CASRQGAGEKLFF.

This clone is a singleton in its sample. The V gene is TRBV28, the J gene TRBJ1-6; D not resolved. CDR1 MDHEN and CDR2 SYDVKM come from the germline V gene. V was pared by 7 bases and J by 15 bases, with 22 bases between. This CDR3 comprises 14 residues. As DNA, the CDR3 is TGTGCCAGCAACTACGAGGGTAGGCATGCAGACCTCCACTTT. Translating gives CASNYEGRHADLHF.

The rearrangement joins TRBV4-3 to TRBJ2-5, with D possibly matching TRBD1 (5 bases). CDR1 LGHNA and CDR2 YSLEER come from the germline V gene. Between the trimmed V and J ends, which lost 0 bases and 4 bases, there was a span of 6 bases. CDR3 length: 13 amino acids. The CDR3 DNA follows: TGCGCCAGCAGCCAAGACCAGGGAGAGACCCAGTACTTC. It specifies CASSQDQGETQYF.

The CDR3 sequence is CSGQGLDTEAFF. The CDR3 DNA is TGCAGCGGACAGGGCCTGGACACTGAAGCTTTCTTT. This chain uses TRBV29-1 with TRBJ1-1; 7 bases are shared with TRBD1. CDR1 and CDR2 from the germline V gene are SQVTM and ANQGSEA. J lost 3 bases, V lost 7 bases, and 5 bases had no gene match. The CDR3 is made up of 12 amino acids.

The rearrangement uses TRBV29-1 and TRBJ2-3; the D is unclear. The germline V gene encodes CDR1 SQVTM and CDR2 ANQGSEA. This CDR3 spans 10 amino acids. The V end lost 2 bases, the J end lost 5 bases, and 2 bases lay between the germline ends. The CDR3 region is CSVEIDTQYF. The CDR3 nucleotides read TGCAGCGTTGAAATAGATACGCAGTATTTT.